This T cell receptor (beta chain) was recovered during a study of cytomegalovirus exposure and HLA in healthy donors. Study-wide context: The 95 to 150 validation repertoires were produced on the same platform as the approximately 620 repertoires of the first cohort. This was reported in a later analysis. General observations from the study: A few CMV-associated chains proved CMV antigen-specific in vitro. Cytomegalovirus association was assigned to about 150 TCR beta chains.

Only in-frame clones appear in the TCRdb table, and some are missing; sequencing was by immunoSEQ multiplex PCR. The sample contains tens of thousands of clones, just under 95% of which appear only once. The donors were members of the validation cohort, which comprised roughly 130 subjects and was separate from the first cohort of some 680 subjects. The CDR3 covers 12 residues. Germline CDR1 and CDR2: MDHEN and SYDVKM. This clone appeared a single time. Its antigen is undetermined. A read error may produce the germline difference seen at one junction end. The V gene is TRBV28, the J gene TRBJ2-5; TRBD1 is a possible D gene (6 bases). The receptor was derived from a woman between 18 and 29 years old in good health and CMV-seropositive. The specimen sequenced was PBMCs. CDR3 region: CASSLSSAGVHF. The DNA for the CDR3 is TGTGCCAGCAGTTTATCGTCGGCAGGGGTCCACTTC.